The T cell receptor (beta chain) described here comes from a study of siplizumab effects on memory and regulatory T cells. The study's findings and limits: Siplizumab caused a significant drop in alloreactive sequences traceable to unstimulated CD4+ memory cells. The apparent diversity of naive T cells exceeded that of memory cells, and naive T cells seemed to make a major contribution to the alloresponse.

Details on this clone: Antigen specificity is unknown.

The data were produced by immunoSEQ multiplex PCR, yet TCRdb's version contains in-frame clones alone and is incomplete. Among 80,000 to 130,000 clones listed, 94% were seen once. Between the trimmed V and J ends, which lost 2 bases and 3 bases, there was a span of 9 bases. Per the germline V gene, CDR1 is MNHNY and CDR2 is SVGAGI (reference sequence). This CDR3 region has 14 residues. This TCR came from a human donor in good health. Input material: Tregs sorted from blood. The gene calls are TRBV6-6 and TRBJ2-3; D not resolved. DNA of the CDR3: TGTGCCAGCAGTTACCCGAGAGGAACAGATACGCAGTATTTT. This translates into CASSYPRGTDTQYF.